These 29 T cell receptor beta chains were sequenced from one sample in a study of persistence of HIV-infected CD4 T cells (dated by TCRdb to 2018 to 2020). The treatment or condition tag for this specimen amounts to: suppressive antiretroviral therapy. Cells were stimulated with anti-CD3/anti-CD28 magnetic beads as a nonspecific positive control representing the CD4+ T cell repertoire. Sorting of responding CD4+ T cells was based on upregulation of both CD40 ligand and CD69. TCRbeta repertoires were sequenced from genomic DNA with the immunoSEQ hsTCRB assay version 4 in survey mode. TCRdb mirrors the immuneACCESS table, restricted to in-frame sequences. Some clones are absent from its copies; in checked studies, under half trace to an unresolved V gene, and the reason for the others is unknown. Present in this sample are roughly 45,000 clones, about 89% of which were seen just once. The ten largest make up 1% of the sample.

What these receptors recognize is not known. Sequences were derived from CD4+ T cells sorted from PBMCs after 18-hour stimulation, sampled from a patient who received antiretroviral therapy. Sample cell subset or site, as interpreted from the label and publication: CD40L+CD69+ CD4 T cells responding to anti-CD3/anti-CD28 beads, representing the overall repertoire. The receptors here all came from an adult man with HIV who was CMV-seropositive.

V and J are TRBV7-8 and TRBJ1-5, with 9 positions matching TRBD1. This CDR3 has 15 residues. Germline V lookup: CDR1 SGHVS, CDR2 FQNEAQ. V trimming: 5 bases; J trimming: 5 bases; junction bases outside the gene matches: 7. As DNA, the CDR3 is TGTGCCAGCAGCCAGGGACAGGGTCCTTATCAGCCCCAGCATTTT. Residues: CASSQGQGPYQPQHF.

The rearrangement joins TRBV24-1 to TRBJ1-1; a weak D match, TRBD1 (5 bases). The CDR3 is 13 amino acids. CDR1 KGHDR and CDR2 SFDVKD come from the germline V gene. V was clipped by 5 bases and J by 1 base, with 7 bases between them. In nucleotides, the CDR3 is TGTGCCACCAGTGCGCAGGGGAACACTGAAGCTTTCTTT. Translation gives CATSAQGNTEAFF.

This clone appeared a few times. The chain uses TRBV19 and TRBJ2-7; 7 bases fit TRBD1. Germline CDR1 and CDR2: LNHDA and SQIVND (reference sequence). The CDR3 totals 14 residues. V lost 8 bases and J lost 0; bases outside the gene matches: 7. DNA for the CDR3: TGTGCCAGTCAATCTGACAGGGACTCCTACGAGCAGTACTTC. Translating it yields CASQSDRDSYEQYF.

The chain uses TRBV10-2 and TRBJ1-1; 10 bases map to TRBD1. This CDR3 region has 16 residues. The germline V gene has CDR1 WSHSY and CDR2 SAAADI. V lost 3 bases to trimming and J lost 1 base; unmatched junction nucleotides: 5. The CDR3 DNA is TGCGCCAGCAGTGATTCTAGGACAGGGGGGAACACTGAAGCTTTCTTT. It translates to CASSDSRTGGNTEAFF.

J is TRBJ2-1 and V is TRBV6-1; 7 positions agree with TRBD2. Germline-derived CDR1 and CDR2 are MNHNS and SASEGT. J lost 2 bases, V lost 1 base, and 8 bases had no gene match. CDR3 size: 17 residues. Here the CDR3 DNA reads TGTGCCAGCAGTGAAGTAGGGAGCGGGGCAGCCTACAATGAGCAGTTCTTC. Translated: CASSEVGSGAAYNEQFF.

The chain carries TRBV2 and TRBJ2-3; D is unresolved. This CDR3 region has 13 residues. The germline gives CDR1 SNHLY, CDR2 FYNNEI. V was clipped by 5 bases and J by 2 bases, with 8 bases between them. The CDR3 sequence: CASSLGVTDTQYF. The CDR3 DNA is TGTGCCAGCAGTCTAGGAGTCACAGATACGCAGTATTTT.

This clone was detected only once. The chain combines TRBV5-8 with TRBJ1-3; no clear D gene. This CDR3 spans 14 amino acids. Between the trimmed V and J ends, which lost 1 base and 0 bases, there was a span of 5 bases. Germline CDR1 and CDR2: SGHTS and YDEGEE. This chain's CDR3 is CASSLPRSGNTIYF. The CDR3 nucleotides are TGTGCCAGCAGCTTGCCCCGCTCTGGAAACACCATATATTTT.

The chain recombines TRBV5-1 with TRBJ1-2; the D gene is possibly TRBD1 (5 bases). The CDR3 is 16 amino acids. The germline V gene has CDR1 SGHRS and CDR2 YFSETQ. V lost 0 bases, J lost 5 bases, and 17 bases lay in between. CDR3 residues: CASSLDRRGRAYGYTF. The DNA for the CDR3 is TGCGCCAGCAGCTTGGATCGGCGCGGCAGGGCGTATGGCTACACCTTC.

In nucleotides, the CDR3 is TGCGCCAGCAGCTCGGGACACGGAGGGGATGAGCAGTTCTTC. Protein product: CASSSGHGGDEQFF. V usage is TRBV5-1 and J usage is TRBJ2-1; D tentatively reads TRBD1 or TRBD2 (6 bases each). This CDR3 is 14 amino acids long. CDR1 is SGHRS, CDR2 YFSETQ, per germline. V was clipped by 3 bases and J by 8 bases, with 15 bases between them.

The DNA of the CDR3 is TGTGCCAGCAGCCAAGCAGGGTACCGCTCTGGGGCCAACGTCCTGACTTTC. Translated, it gives CASSQAGYRSGANVLTF. The chain is built from TRBV4-2 and TRBJ2-6, with D perhaps TRBD1 (5 bases). CDR3 size: 17 residues. Germline CDR1 LGHNA, CDR2 YNFKEQ. V shed 1 base and J shed 0 bases, with 10 bases lying between them.

The chain carries TRBV5-5 and TRBJ1-2; D gene unclear. Germline assignment: CDR1 SGHKS and CDR2 YYEKEE (reference sequence). V lost 0 bases, J lost 8 bases, and 8 bases lay in between. This CDR3 has 12 residues. CDR3 protein: CASSLVPGGYTF. CDR3 nucleotides: TGTGCCAGCAGCTTGGTGCCGGGAGGCTACACCTTC.

This clone appeared a single time. The chain joins TRBV5-6 to TRBJ2-4; 9 nucleotides line up with TRBD1. Germline trimming cut 5 bases from V and 5 bases from J; bases unmatched to any gene: 5. CDR3 length: 14 residues. Germline CDR1 SGHDT, CDR2 YYEEEE. CDR3 protein: CASRLQGAENIQYF. CDR3 DNA: TGTGCCAGCAGATTACAGGGGGCGGAAAACATTCAGTACTTC.

This rearrangement joins TRBV5-4 to TRBJ1-1; D not resolved. The germline V gene encodes CDR1 SGHNT and CDR2 YYREEE (reference sequence). This CDR3 contains 14 residues. Trimming stripped 3 bases from V and 3 bases from J, with 12 bases between. The CDR3 here is CASSSAVKHTEAFF. CDR3 nucleotide sequence: TGTGCCAGCAGCTCGGCTGTAAAGCACACTGAAGCTTTCTTT. The variable domain in full, with the rest retrieved from reference TRBV5-4 and TRBJ1-1, is ETGVTQSPTHLIKTRGQQVTLRCSSQSGHNTVSWYQQALGQGPQFIFQYYREEENGRGNFPPRFSGLQFPNYSSELNVNALELDDSALYLCASSSAVKHTEAFFGQGTRLTVV.

The gene calls are TRBV28 and TRBJ1-4; D possibly corresponds to TRBD1 (6 bases). Germline CDR1 reads MDHEN; CDR2 reads SYDVKM. Trimming took off 4 bases at V and 8 bases at J, with 14 bases between the two ends. There are 14 residues in the CDR3. In nucleotides, the CDR3 is TGTGCCAGCAGTTCGTTAGCCGGGACAGAAAAACTGTTTTTT. As protein: CASSSLAGTEKLFF. Using reference TRBV28 and TRBJ1-4 for the parts outside the CDR3, the full variable domain is DVKVTQSSRYLVKRTGEKVFLECVQDMDHENMFWYRQDPGLGLRLIYFSYDVKMKEKGDIPEGYSVSREKKERFSLILESASTNQTSMYLCASSSLAGTEKLFFGSGTQLSVL.

This clone was seen more than once but under ten times. The sample contains more than one DNA sequence encoding this CDR3. This chain links TRBV7-6 with TRBJ2-7; D is possibly TRBD1 (6 bases). CDR1 and CDR2 (germline): SGHVS, FNYEAQ. Trimming stripped 1 base from V and 1 base from J, with 8 bases between. The CDR3 covers 14 residues. CDR3 sequence reads: CASSLDRASYEQYF. The CDR3 nucleotides read TGTGCCAGCAGCTTAGACAGGGCGTCCTACGAGCAGTACTTC.

V and J are TRBV18 and TRBJ1-2; 10 bases match TRBD1. The CDR3 is 16 residues long. In germline, CDR1 is KGHSH, CDR2 LQKENI. Unmatched junction bases numbered 8, after V lost 3 bases and J lost 4 bases. For the CDR3, the DNA is TGTGCCAGCTCACCTGAGCGAGGGACAGGGGTCTATGGCTACACCTTC. This translates into CASSPERGTGVYGYTF.

This chain's CDR3 is CSVAEGAYEKLFF. For the CDR3, the DNA is TGCAGCGTTGCGGAGGGGGCCTATGAAAAACTGTTTTTT. V is TRBV29-1 and J is TRBJ1-4; 7 nucleotides align to TRBD1. Unmatched junction bases numbered 5, after V lost 4 bases and J lost 6 bases. Germline V gene lookup returns CDR1 SQVTM and CDR2 ANQGSEA. The CDR3 sequence is 13 residues long. The full variable domain, in which reference TRBV29-1 and TRBJ1-4 provide the parts outside the CDR3, is SAVISQKPSRDICQRGTSLTIQCQVDSQVTMMFWYRQQPGQSLTLIATANQGSEATYESGFVIDKFPISRPNLTFSTLTVSNMSPEDSSIYLCSVAEGAYEKLFFGSGTQLSVL.

The genes are TRBV9 and TRBJ1-3, with D uncertain. The CDR3 length is 15 residues. Trimming took 0 bases from V and 4 from J, leaving 11 bases between them. Germline loops: CDR1 SGDLS, CDR2 YYNGEE. The CDR3 here is CASSVGGYSGNTIYF. CDR3 coding DNA: TGTGCCAGCAGCGTAGGAGGTTATTCGGGAAACACCATATATTTT.

The V gene is TRBV19, the J gene TRBJ1-1; 9 bases are shared with TRBD1. This CDR3 region has 15 residues. Germline-derived CDR1 and CDR2 are LNHDA and SQIVND (reference sequence). The J segment lost 5 bases and the V segment lost 5 bases, leaving 9 bases of the junction unmatched. Written as DNA, the CDR3 is TGTGCCAGTAGTCTCGGAGGGACAGGGAAGACTGAAGCTTTCTTT. This codes for CASSLGGTGKTEAFF. The full variable domain, with the rest looked up from reference TRBV19 and TRBJ1-1, is DGGITQSPKYLFRKEGQNVTLSCEQNLNHDAMYWYRQDPGQGLRLIYYSQIVNDFQKGDIAEGYSVSREKKESFPLTVTSAQKNPTAFYLCASSLGGTGKTEAFFGQGTRLTVV.

The chain recombines TRBV24-1 with TRBJ2-7; no clear D gene. V lost 3 bases to trimming and J lost 2 bases, with 7 bases between them. Germline CDR1 KGHDR, CDR2 SFDVKD. There are 13 residues in the CDR3. CDR3: CATSDPNTYEQYF. In DNA, the CDR3 is TGTGCCACCAGTGATCCGAACACCTACGAGCAGTACTTC.

The chain is built from TRBV5-8 and TRBJ2-7; maybe TRBD1 (6 bases). The CDR3 consists of 15 residues. Trimming took 4 bases from V and 3 from J, leaving 17 bases between them. Looked up from germline, CDR1 is SGHTS and CDR2 is YDEGEE. CDR3 loop: CASSMRQVSLYEQYF. In DNA form, the CDR3 reads TGTGCCAGCAGCATGAGACAGGTTAGTCTCTACGAGCAGTACTTC.

The chain employs TRBV2 and TRBJ2-3; no clear D. The CDR3 loop spans 13 amino acids. Germline CDR1 and CDR2: SNHLY and FYNNEI. V was trimmed by 7 bases and J by 10 bases, leaving 18 bases between them. The CDR3 DNA reads TGTGCCAGCACCTTAGGAACCAGCGCTCCGCAGTATTTT. It codes for CASTLGTSAPQYF.

In this sample, this clone turned up a few times. The rearrangement joins TRBV2 to TRBJ1-5, with D uncertain. The length of the CDR3 is 13 residues. V shed 6 bases and J shed 4 bases, with 10 bases lying between them. Per germline, CDR1 SNHLY and CDR2 FYNNEI. The CDR3 loop reads CASRGNQNQPQHF. CDR3 bases: TGTGCCAGCAGGGGAAACCAAAATCAGCCCCAGCATTTT.

The rearrangement links TRBV14 to TRBJ2-1; D not certain. V shed 3 bases and J shed 6 bases, with 9 bases lying between them. This CDR3 contains 13 residues. Germline CDR1 reads SGHDN; CDR2 reads FVKESK. This chain's CDR3 is CASSQKASNEQFF. The CDR3 region has the DNA TGTGCCAGCAGCCAGAAGGCCTCCAATGAGCAGTTCTTC.

The chain employs TRBV9 and TRBJ2-1, with a possible D match to TRBD1 (5 bases). The CDR3 is 15 residues long. The V end was cut by 0 bases, the J end by 8 bases, with 15 bases between. Germline V gene sequence: CDR1 SGDLS, CDR2 YYNGEE. The CDR3 region is CASSVAGLQRDEQFF. The DNA of the CDR3 is TGTGCCAGCAGCGTAGCAGGGCTTCAACGAGATGAGCAGTTCTTC.

The V call is TRBV3-1 (or the pseudogene TRBV3-2), the J call TRBJ1-2; D is perhaps TRBD1 (5 bases). The CDR3 runs to 17 residues. V lost 4 bases and J lost 7, with 25 bases in between. Germline CDR1 reads LGHDT; CDR2 reads YNNKEL (reference sequence). The CDR3 sequence: CASSLRKGVGGDRGYTF. The CDR3 coding sequence is TGTGCCAGCAGCCTTCGGAAGGGTGTAGGAGGGGATCGTGGCTACACCTTC.

V usage is TRBV28 and J usage is TRBJ1-1; D is perhaps TRBD1 (5 bases). Deletions cut 3 bases from V and 10 bases from J, with 12 bases between. In germline, CDR1 is MDHEN, CDR2 SYDVKM. The CDR3 consists of 12 residues. For the CDR3, the DNA is TGTGCCAGCAGTTTGTTTCAGGGCAGAGCTTTCTTT. It translates to CASSLFQGRAFF.

This chain links TRBV19 with TRBJ2-2; 8 bases are shared with TRBD1. In germline, CDR1 is LNHDA, CDR2 SQIVND (reference sequence). Germline trimming cut 6 bases from V and 1 base from J; bases unmatched to any gene: 7. There are 16 residues in the CDR3. The CDR3 region is CASRTLGTGNTGELFF. The CDR3 nucleotides read TGTGCCAGTAGGACGCTAGGGACAGGGAACACCGGGGAGCTGTTTTTT.

This chain links TRBV28 with TRBJ1-1; D is ambiguous. Germline lookup yields CDR1 MDHEN and CDR2 SYDVKM. The length of the CDR3 is 16 residues. The V end lost 3 bases, the J end lost 2 bases, and 16 bases lay between the germline ends. CDR3 nucleotide sequence: TGTGCCAGCAGTTTCGGTAGCCCGATGACCAACACTGAAGCTTTCTTT. This gives the protein CASSFGSPMTNTEAFF.